The 13 T cell receptor beta chains in this list originate from one sample, sequenced in a study of identical twins. TCRdb re-called the 5' RACE reads through MiXCR, storing one row per CDR3 protein. Of hundreds of thousands of distinct CDR3 sequences in the sample, over 8.5% are singletons; the top ten hold approximately 0.89%. The same sample was also studied in work on yellow fever vaccine responses in identical twins.

Material: PBMCs. The source is a woman between 18 and 30 years old in good health.

There are a few counts of this clonotype. The V and J genes are TRBV27 and TRBJ1-1; possibly TRBD1 for D (6 bases). CDR1 and CDR2 (germline): MNHEY, SMNVEV (reference sequence). V lost 4 bases and J 1 base, leaving 13 bases between the germline ends. The CDR3 has 15 residues. DNA for the CDR3: TGTGCCAGCAGTTCCACTCAGGGGTGGAACACTGAAGCTTTCTTT. It yields the protein CASSSTQGWNTEAFF.

The chain recombines TRBV6-2 or TRBV6-3 with TRBJ2-7, with D possibly matching TRBD2 (6 bases). The V end lost 5 bases, the J end lost 0 bases, and 14 bases lay between the germline ends. Germline loops: CDR1 MNHEY, CDR2 SVGEGT. The CDR3 is 15 residues long. The CDR3 DNA follows: TGTGCCAGCAGTCAAGCCGGGACTTACTCCTACGAGCAGTACTTC. It encodes CASSQAGTYSYEQYF.

This clonotype was recorded a few times. The chain carries TRBV5-1 and TRBJ2-7; 9 nucleotides match TRBD1. The V segment lost 0 bases and the J segment 6 bases; nucleotides outside the gene matches: 7. Germline V gene sequence: CDR1 SGHRS, CDR2 YFSETQ. There are 15 residues in the CDR3. The CDR3, as DNA: TGCGCCAGCAGCTTGGTGGGACAGGGTCGTGGCGAGCAGTACTTC. This sequence encodes CASSLVGQGRGEQYF.

This chain joins TRBV13 and TRBJ2-1, with 14 bases lining up with TRBD2. J was trimmed by 8 bases and V by 6 bases; bases with no gene match: 9. This CDR3 comprises 16 residues. The germline V gene has CDR1 PRHDT and CDR2 FYEKMQ (reference sequence). The CDR3 region has the DNA TGTGCCAGCAGTCGACTAGCGGGAGGGCCTTATGATGAGCAGTTCTTC. It encodes CASSRLAGGPYDEQFF.

This clonotype turned up a few times. The V gene is TRBV5-6, the J gene TRBJ2-3; the match to TRBD1 covers 12 bases. Germline lookup yields CDR1 SGHDT and CDR2 YYEEEE. V shed 0 bases and J 6 bases; nucleotides not matched to a gene: 5. The CDR3 contains 16 residues. CDR3 nucleotide sequence: TGTGCCAGCAGCTTGGGTGGGACAGGGGGCCGGGATACGCAGTATTTT. Protein product: CASSLGGTGGRDTQYF.

The chain is built from TRBV5-1 and TRBJ2-2; no firm D call. The germline V gene has CDR1 SGHRS and CDR2 YFSETQ. Between the trimmed V and J ends, which lost 2 bases and 0 bases, there was a span of 8 bases. This CDR3 region has 15 residues. CDR3 coding DNA: TGCGCCAGCAGCTTCCAGAGCGCGAACACCGGGGAGCTGTTTTTT. Translation: CASSFQSANTGELFF. The entire variable domain, with the rest obtained from reference TRBV5-1 and TRBJ2-2, is as follows: KAGVTQTPRYLIKTRGQQVTLSCSPISGHRSVSWYQQTPGQGLQFLFEYFSETQRNKGNFPGRFSGRQFSNSRSEMNVSTLELGDSALYLCASSFQSANTGELFFGEGSRLTVL.

V is TRBV7-2 and J is TRBJ2-5, with D hard to call. This CDR3 region has 15 residues. The germline CDR1 and CDR2 sequences are SGHTA and FQGNSA. Trimming took off 5 bases at V and 3 bases at J, with 16 bases between the two ends. This CDR3 is CASSTTQSTKETQYF. CDR3 sequence (DNA): TGTGCCAGCAGCACCACCCAATCTACCAAAGAGACCCAGTACTTC. The full variable domain, in which reference TRBV7-2 and TRBJ2-5 provide the parts outside the CDR3, is GAGVSQSPSNKVTEKGKDVELRCDPISGHTALYWYRQSLGQGLEFLIYFQGNSAPDKSGLPSDRFSAERTGGSVSTLTIQRTQQEDSAVYLCASSTTQSTKETQYFGPGTRLLVL.

This clonotype was picked up a small number of times. This chain links TRBV12-3 or TRBV12-4 with TRBJ2-7; D ambiguous. The CDR3 loop spans 12 amino acids. V was trimmed by 3 bases and J by 2 bases, leaving 5 bases between them. The CDR3 DNA follows: TGTGCCAGCAGTTTGTTTACCTACGAGCAGTACTTC. This encodes CASSLFTYEQYF.

The CDR3, as DNA: TGTGCCAGCAGCCAGGGTCCTATCGGGACATACAATGAGCAGTTCTTC. It is translated as CASSQGPIGTYNEQFF. The chain recombines TRBV4-2 with TRBJ2-1, with D perhaps TRBD1 (6 bases). The V gene's germline CDR1 is LGHNA and CDR2 YNFKEQ. This CDR3 is built from 16 residues. V lost 3 bases and J lost 4, with 16 bases in between.

This clonotype was detected only a few times. The V gene is TRBV20-1, the J gene TRBJ1-5, with D possibly being TRBD1 (6 bases). Trimming took 3 bases from V and 4 from J, leaving 16 bases between them. Germline V gene data show CDR1 as DFQATT and CDR2 as SNEGSKA (reference sequence). CDR3 length: 15 amino acids. Here the CDR3 reads CSASDRTAANQPQHF. CDR3 nucleotide sequence: TGCAGTGCTAGCGACCGGACAGCAGCAAATCAGCCCCAGCATTTT.

This chain uses TRBV4-3 with TRBJ2-2; no clear D gene. V dropped 0 bases and J dropped 5 bases, with 13 bases sitting between them. The CDR3 has 16 amino acids. Germline V gene lookup returns CDR1 LGHNA and CDR2 YSLEER. The CDR3 sequence: CASSQDFRQGTGELFF. DNA of the CDR3: TGCGCCAGCAGCCAAGATTTCCGCCAAGGAACCGGGGAGCTGTTTTTT.

This clonotype was seen many times. CDR3 region: CASSQELAGNHEQYF. CDR3 sequence (DNA): TGTGCCAGCAGCCAAGAATTAGCGGGTAACCACGAGCAGTACTTC. This rearrangement joins TRBV4-2 to TRBJ2-7; the match to TRBD2 covers 7 bases. Germline V lookup: CDR1 LGHNA, CDR2 YNFKEQ. This CDR3 has 15 amino acids. V shed 0 bases, J shed 5 bases, and the junction held 7 bases outside the gene matches.

The J gene is TRBJ1-6, the V gene TRBV5-1; D might be TRBD1 (5 bases). This CDR3 spans 14 amino acids. CDR1 SGHRS and CDR2 YFSETQ come from the germline V gene. V lost 0 bases, J lost 10 bases, and 11 bases lay in between. CDR3 DNA: TGCGCCAGCAGCTTGGCCCTCGGGGACTCACCCCTCCACTTT. Its protein product is CASSLALGDSPLHF.